This T cell receptor beta chain was sequenced in a study of Tregs in tolerant kidney transplant recipients. About the research overall: Mixed chimerism was transient after nonmyeloablative marrow transplants from related graft donors.

Study outcomes and limitations: Activated donor B cell expansion appeared to reveal the most relevant donor-specific TCRbeta repertoire. Biological reproducibility was not directly addressed in this study.

Unstimulated Tregs (CD4+CD25+CD127-) and CD4+CD25- non-Tregs were sorted from PBMCs. TCRdb's table, derived via immunoSEQ multiplex PCR, lists solely in-frame clones and lacks some. The sample consists of 98,000 or so clones, 90% of them appearing once. As regards this clone: Its specificity is not known.

V was pared by 5 bases and J by 3 bases, with 14 bases between. This CDR3 is built from 15 residues. Germline values: CDR1 SGHAT, CDR2 FQNNGV. The gene calls are TRBV11-2 and TRBJ2-1; D is perhaps TRBD2 (5 bases). This TCR was sampled from a human donor who received a combined kidney and bone marrow transplant. The source material was CD4+ T cells from blood, sampled before the transplant. CDR3 sequence: CASSQPGGDYNEQFF. CDR3 bases: TGTGCCAGCAGCCAACCCGGAGGTGACTACAATGAGCAGTTCTTC.